Below, one TCR beta chain is given with its context. This table comes from immunoSEQ multiplex PCR, and its TCRdb copy is limited to in-frame clones, with some not included. The repertoire holds about 86,000 clones, with 93% as singletons. The data stem from a study of cytomegalovirus exposure and HLA in healthy donors. V lost 5 bases, J lost 5 bases, and 8 bases stayed unmatched. CDR1 is SEHNR and CDR2 is FQNEAQ in the germline V gene (reference sequence). CDR3 size: 15 residues. Sample: PBMCs. The TCR originated in a man between 18 and 29 years old in good health and CMV-seronegative. The chain employs TRBV7-9 and TRBJ2-5; 10 bases agree with TRBD1. CDR3: CASSALRDRGETQYF. The CDR3 DNA reads as TGTGCCAGCAGCGCACTACGGGACAGGGGCGAGACCCAGTACTTC.